What follows are 28 T cell receptor beta chains derived from one specimen sequenced in a study of T cell repertoires in cytomegalovirus infection. Their antigens remain unidentified. TCRdb used MiXCR to reprocess the reads, holding one entry per CDR3 protein. The sample includes around 900,000 distinct CDR3 sequences, around 30% of them seen just once. Sequenced here: cultured CD8+ T cells from PBMCs, sampled from culture after CMV antigen stimulation. Receptor source: a human donor in good health (CMV status not recorded). Some clones in this sample may be carry-over from other donors' samples.

The V gene is TRBV7-6, the J gene TRBJ2-7; TRBD2 might be the D (5 bases). Deletions cut 7 bases from V and 4 bases from J, with 17 bases between. The germline V gene encodes CDR1 SGHVS and CDR2 FNYEAQ. This CDR3 contains 14 residues. CDR3: CASNSPGMGYEQYV. Here the CDR3 DNA reads TGTGCCAGCAACTCACCGGGGATGGGATACGAGCAGTACGTC.

This rearrangement joins TRBV24-1 to TRBJ2-1; 9 bases match TRBD2. The germline V gene has CDR1 KGHDR and CDR2 SFDVKD. V was clipped by 5 bases and J by 7 bases; unmatched bases: 5. This CDR3 is 14 amino acids long. CDR3 bases: TGTGCCACCAGTGCGGCGGGGGGGCCTAATGAGCAGTTCTTC. Its protein product is CATSAAGGPNEQFF.

The V gene is TRBV4-1, the J gene TRBJ2-3; 11 bases map to TRBD2. Germline lookup yields CDR1 MGHRA and CDR2 YSYEKL. The ends lost 6 bases at V and 6 bases at J; junction bases unmatched: 8. The CDR3 is 15 amino acids. CDR3 coding DNA: TGCGCCAGCAGAAGGACTAGCGGGCGCCCGGATACGCAGTATTTT. Translation: CASRRTSGRPDTQYF.

The chain joins TRBV7-8 to TRBJ2-5, with 7 bases identical to TRBD1. This CDR3 has 14 amino acids. Germline loops: CDR1 SGHVS, CDR2 FQNEAQ. V was pared by 5 bases and J by 7 bases, with 10 bases of the junction left unmatched. As DNA, the CDR3 is TGTGCCAGCAGCATACAGGGGAAACCGGGGACCCAGTACTTC. Residues: CASSIQGKPGTQYF.

This clonotype has more than one count but fewer than ten. The V gene is TRBV24-1, the J gene TRBJ2-1; 9 positions match TRBD1. V shed 4 bases, J shed 0 bases, and the junction held 6 bases outside the gene matches. This CDR3 comprises 17 residues. Per the germline V gene, CDR1 is KGHDR and CDR2 is SFDVKD. CDR3 amino acids: CATSDLRGQGSYNEQFF. CDR3 nucleotide sequence: TGTGCCACCAGTGACTTAAGGGGACAGGGCTCCTACAATGAGCAGTTCTTC.

This clonotype was recorded many times. The CDR3 DNA is TGTGCCAGCAGCTTGGCCCCCGGGACAGGGCGGTTCGGGCCTGAAGCTTTCTTT. It translates to CASSLAPGTGRFGPEAFF. The rearrangement joins TRBV7-8 to TRBJ1-1; 9 bases align to TRBD1. After removal of 3 bases from V and 6 bases from J, the junction contained 17 bases not matched to a gene. The germline V gene encodes CDR1 SGHVS and CDR2 FQNEAQ. The CDR3 length is 18 residues.

The chain couples TRBV5-8 to TRBJ2-3; possible D gene TRBD2, 5 bases. Germline CDR1 is SGHTS and CDR2 is YDEGEE. The ends were cut back, 0 bases at V and 4 bases at J, with 18 bases in the middle. The CDR3 sequence is 17 residues long. The CDR3 region has the DNA TGTGCCAGCAGCTTGGACCCGGGAACTCCCGACCCAGATACGCAGTATTTT. Translating gives CASSLDPGTPDPDTQYF.

This clonotype came up a few times. The rearrangement joins TRBV7-9 to TRBJ2-7, with D perhaps being TRBD1 or TRBD2 (5 bases each). In germline, CDR1 is SEHNR, CDR2 FQNEAQ (reference sequence). This CDR3 contains 12 residues. The CDR3 loop reads CAVIGTSYEQYF. In DNA form, the CDR3 reads TGTGCAGTGATAGGGACGTCCTACGAGCAGTACTTC.

The J gene is TRBJ2-1, the V gene TRBV9; D gene ambiguous. Per germline, CDR1 SGDLS and CDR2 YYNGEE. Between the trimmed V and J ends, which lost 9 bases and 8 bases, there was a span of 12 bases. The CDR3 runs 11 residues. This chain's CDR3 is CATGGAHEQFF. CDR3 in DNA: TGTGCCACCGGTGGCGCCCATGAGCAGTTCTTC. Combining the CDR3 with reference TRBV9 and TRBJ2-1 gives the whole variable domain DSGVTQTPKHLITATGQRVTLRCSPRSGDLSVYWYQQSLDQGLQFLIQYYNGEERAKGNILERFSAQQFPDLHSELNLSSLELGDSALYFCATGGAHEQFFGPGTRLTVL.

V and J are TRBV5-6 and TRBJ2-7, with TRBD2 matching over 7 bases. The junction had 7 bases not matched to a gene; V was cut back by 2 bases and J by 2 bases. The CDR3 has 15 residues. CDR1 is SGHDT, CDR2 YYEEEE, per germline. CDR3 in DNA: TGTGCCAGCAGCTTTGGGGGGGGTCCGACCTACGAGCAGTACTTC. This encodes CASSFGGGPTYEQYF.

V is TRBV7-9 and J is TRBJ1-1; D is uncertain. Trimming shortened V by 7 bases and J by 3 bases, and 15 bases separated the two germline ends. The CDR3 length is 14 residues. Germline-derived CDR1 and CDR2 are SEHNR and FQNEAQ (reference sequence). For the CDR3, the DNA is TGTGCCAGCAATCCCGGGTTGCTCGACACTGAAGCTTTCTTT. As protein: CASNPGLLDTEAFF.

V and J are TRBV6-2 or TRBV6-3 and TRBJ2-1; possibly TRBD1 or TRBD2 for D (5 bases each). Trimming removed 7 bases at V and 2 bases at J, with 15 bases between. The CDR3 totals 15 residues. The germline gives CDR1 MNHEY, CDR2 SVGEGT. CDR3 residues: CASTLGDSPYNEQFF. Written as DNA, the CDR3 is TGTGCCAGCACCCTGGGAGACAGCCCCTACAATGAGCAGTTCTTC.

There are a few counts of this clonotype. V usage is TRBV7-6 and J usage is TRBJ2-5; TRBD2 matches at 14 bases. Germline V gene sequence: CDR1 SGHVS, CDR2 FNYEAQ. The CDR3 contains 17 residues. Germline trimming cut 3 bases from V and 2 bases from J; bases unmatched to any gene: 5. The CDR3 DNA sequence: TGTGCCAGCAGCTTGACTAGCGGGGGGGCTCTACAAGAGACCCAGTACTTC. Protein sequence: CASSLTSGGALQETQYF.

This clonotype was observed a handful of times. The chain links TRBV19 to TRBJ2-7, with 7 positions matching TRBD2. The junction had 4 bases not matched to a gene; V was cut back by 6 bases and J by 5 bases. The V gene's germline CDR1 is LNHDA and CDR2 SQIVND (reference sequence). The CDR3 covers 12 residues. The CDR3 coding sequence is TGTGCCAGTAGAGCGGGACTACACGAGCAGTACTTC. This encodes CASRAGLHEQYF.

This clonotype was seen ten or more times. V usage is TRBV7-2 and J usage is TRBJ1-6, with D possibly TRBD1 on 6 matching bases. The length of the CDR3 is 16 residues. Between the trimmed V and J ends, which lost 5 bases and 1 base, there was a span of 12 bases. The V gene's germline CDR1 is SGHTA and CDR2 FQGNSA. CDR3 sequence reads: CASSPGGGSYNSPLHF. The DNA for the CDR3 is TGTGCCAGCAGCCCGGGAGGGGGGTCCTATAATTCACCCCTCCACTTT. The full variable domain, completed using reference TRBV7-2 and TRBJ1-6, is GAGVSQSPSNKVTEKGKDVELRCDPISGHTALYWYRQSLGQGLEFLIYFQGNSAPDKSGLPSDRFSAERTGGSVSTLTIQRTQQEDSAVYLCASSPGGGSYNSPLHFGNGTRLTVT.

A few counts support this clonotype. As DNA, the CDR3 is TGTGCCAGCAGTTACTCGACCACGGAGGTCCTACGCGAGCAGTACTTC. Protein: CASSYSTTEVLREQYF. The genes are TRBV6-5 and TRBJ2-7, with D possibly TRBD2 on 5 matching bases. Germline V gives CDR1 MNHEY, CDR2 SVGAGI. The CDR3 runs to 16 residues. Trimming cost V 0 bases and J 6 bases, with 18 bases left between them.

CDR3 nucleotide sequence: TGTGCCAGCAGCTTAGGGGGTGTGGAACACCACTATGGCTACACCTTC. Encoded protein: CASSLGGVEHHYGYTF. This chain connects TRBV7-3 to TRBJ1-2; perhaps TRBD1 as D (5 bases). The germline CDR1 and CDR2 sequences are SGHTA and FQGTGA. The germline V and J ends were trimmed by 2 bases and 3 bases, with 16 bases remaining between them. The CDR3 is 16 residues long.

This chain connects TRBV27 to TRBJ2-7; 9 bases agree with TRBD1. The CDR3 contains 15 residues. Germline V gene data show CDR1 as MNHEY and CDR2 as SMNVEV (reference sequence). Germline trimming cut 2 bases from V and 7 bases from J; bases unmatched to any gene: 9. For the CDR3, the DNA is TGTGCCAGCAGTTTACGGGACAGGGTTTTATATGAGCAGTACTTC. Its translation is CASSLRDRVLYEQYF.

Comment on this clonotype: This may be a read error, as it is one base from a much larger clone. The chain joins TRBV7-6 to TRBJ1-1; D not certain. CDR1 and CDR2 (germline): SGHVS, FNYEAQ. This CDR3 is built from 16 residues. V lost 4 bases and J 3 bases, leaving 18 bases between the germline ends. DNA for the CDR3: TGTGCCAGCAGCTCACGGGTCGACGGGCCTGACACTGAAGCTTTCTTT. Amino acids: CASSSRVDGPDTEAFF.

In its sample, this clonotype was seen a few times. The V gene is TRBV20-1, the J gene TRBJ2-7; 8 bases fit TRBD1. The CDR3 consists of 15 residues. Germline-derived CDR1 and CDR2 are DFQATT and SNEGSKA (reference sequence). With V trimmed by 0 bases and J by 1 base, 5 bases remained unmatched. CDR3 in amino acids: CSARESGQVSYEQYV. The CDR3 DNA reads as TGCAGTGCTAGAGAATCGGGACAGGTATCCTACGAGCAGTACGTC.

A few counts support this clonotype. J is TRBJ2-2 and V is TRBV12-3 or TRBV12-4; D call uncertain. This CDR3 has 13 residues. Trimming took 6 bases from V and 7 from J, leaving 12 bases between them. CDR3 in DNA: TGTGCCAGCAGGGAATCGGAGAACGGGGAGCTGTTTTTT. As protein: CASRESENGELFF.

This chain uses TRBV12-3 or TRBV12-4 with TRBJ2-1; 14 bases are shared with TRBD2. This CDR3 is built from 16 residues. V trimming: 3 bases; J trimming: 6 bases; junction bases outside the gene matches: 4. The CDR3 sequence is CASSFPGTSGGNEQFF. The CDR3 region has the DNA TGTGCCAGCAGTTTCCCCGGGACTAGCGGGGGCAATGAGCAGTTCTTC.

The J gene is TRBJ1-2, the V gene TRBV7-9, with D perhaps TRBD1 (6 bases). The length of the CDR3 is 17 residues. The V and J ends lost 1 base and 1 base respectively, with 16 bases between them. Germline V gene lookup returns CDR1 SEHNR and CDR2 FQNEAQ (reference sequence). The CDR3 sequence: CASSLGPGDRYNYGYTF. CDR3 in DNA: TGTGCCAGCAGCTTAGGTCCAGGGGATCGGTATAACTATGGCTACACCTTC.

V gene TRBV9 combines with J gene TRBJ1-1, with D possibly being TRBD1 (5 bases). Looked up from germline, CDR1 is SGDLS and CDR2 is YYNGEE. The CDR3 runs to 16 residues. The V gene lost 3 bases and the J gene lost 4 bases, with 19 bases spanning the gap. CDR3 in DNA: TGTGCCAGCAGCGGAAAGGGTCAGGGTGGTACCACTGAAGCTTTCTTT. The encoded protein is CASSGKGQGGTTEAFF.

This clonotype has a handful of counts. CDR3 region: CASTLDRGRTDTQYF. The CDR3 DNA is TGTGCCAGCACCCTAGACAGGGGGCGGACAGATACGCAGTATTTT. This chain links TRBV12-3 or TRBV12-4 with TRBJ2-3, with 10 bases lining up with TRBD1. V dropped 7 bases and J dropped 3; count of bases not matched to a gene: 7. This CDR3 spans 15 amino acids.

This CDR3 reads CASSLSGTEYGYTF. As DNA, the CDR3 is TGTGCCAGCAGCTTGTCGGGGACGGAGTATGGCTACACCTTC. J is TRBJ1-2 and V is TRBV5-4, with a weak D call TRBD1 (5 bases). From germline, CDR1 is SGHNT and CDR2 YYREEE (reference sequence). V lost 1 base, J lost 5 bases, and 12 bases lay in between. The CDR3 totals 14 residues.

This rearrangement joins TRBV5-6 to TRBJ1-5, with 9 bases that match TRBD1. The CDR3 extends over 18 amino acids. CDR1 is SGHDT and CDR2 is YYEEEE in the germline V gene. Trimming cost V 4 bases and J 1 base; bases outside gene matches: 12. The DNA for the CDR3 is TGTGCCAGCAGCCGTGGACAGGGGTCAGGATGGAGCAATCAGCCCCAGCATTTT. Its translation: CASSRGQGSGWSNQPQHF. The variable domain in full, completed from reference TRBV5-6 and TRBJ1-5, reads DAGVTQSPTHLIKTRGQQVTLRCSPKSGHDTVSWYQQALGQGPQFIFQYYEEEERQRGNFPDRFSGHQFPNYSSELNVNALLLGDSALYLCASSRGQGSGWSNQPQHFGDGTRLSIL.

Details on this clonotype: At one end, the junction sequence differs from germline, possibly due to a read error. The chain combines TRBV7-2 with TRBJ2-2; D tentatively reads TRBD1 or TRBD2 (5 bases each). The CDR3 is 16 residues long. Germline V gives CDR1 SGHTA, CDR2 FQGNSA. This CDR3 reads CASSYAPGRDTGELFF. As DNA, the CDR3 is TGTGCCAGCAGCTACGCGCCAGGGAGAGACACCGGGGAGCTTTTTTTT.